The T cell receptor beta chain under discussion was sequenced for a study of blood T cell repertoires in COVID-19. Across the whole study: COVID-19 samples from acute and convalescent phases originated in the United States, Italy and Spain. From T cells, B-cell-depleted T cells, or PBMCs came the material, which was cDNA or gDNA.

The CDR3 has 14 residues. V lost 4 bases, J lost 9 bases, and 12 bases stayed unmatched. Germline V lookup: CDR1 SGDLS, CDR2 YYNGEE. How the authors handled the data: Amplification from reference gene primers served as the basis for estimated nucleated cell counts. Sequencing was performed with immunoSEQ multiplex PCR; in TCRdb, only in-frame clones are kept and a portion is missing. The V and J calls and the clone size are those of that table, but D and trimming were determined from the DNA. This sample yields fewer than 250,000 clones, of which 83% are seen a single time; 2% to 3% belongs to the top ten.

This rearrangement joins TRBV9 to TRBJ2-5; the match to TRBD1 covers 7 bases. The sample consisted of peripheral blood. The source of this sequence is a woman aged 40-49 years with active or convalescent COVID-19. CDR3 loop: CASSREGQRGPQYF. DNA for the CDR3: TGTGCCAGCAGCCGAGAGGGACAGAGAGGGCCCCAGTACTTC. Looking up the rest from reference TRBV9 and TRBJ2-5 gives the full variable domain: DSGVTQTPKHLITATGQRVTLRCSPRSGDLSVYWYQQSLDQGLQFLIQYYNGEERAKGNILERFSAQQFPDLHSELNLSSLELGDSALYFCASSREGQRGPQYFGPGTRLLVL.